The clone carrying this TCR beta chain appeared many times. The record originates from a study of regulatory T cells in long-lasting Graves disease. The CDR3 has 14 residues. V was clipped by 4 bases and J by 2 bases, with 12 bases between them. Germline V lookup: CDR1 SQVTM, CDR2 ANQGSEA. For TCR beta, libraries came from iRepertoire HTBI primers and Arm-PCR of CDR3 regions. Via MiXCR, TCRdb re-called the multiplex PCR reads, giving one row per CDR3 protein. The sample lists 400,000 to 500,000 distinct CDR3 sequences; around 17% were seen once. The sample's time point: newly diagnosed GD, antithyroid drugs for less than 3 months. The TCR library used RNA extracted from PBMCs. These data also formed part of another study, on T cells in Graves' hyperthyroidism and ophthalmopathy.

The V call is TRBV29-1, the J call TRBJ2-1; D is unresolved. This receptor was obtained from a woman younger than 30 with Graves disease. The sequences come from peripheral blood mononuclear cells (PBMCs), collected at new diagnosis, from a patient treated with antithyroid drugs. CDR3 sequence reads: CSVGGSIPYNEQFF. The CDR3 DNA is TGCAGCGTTGGGGGTAGCATCCCCTACAATGAGCAGTTCTTC.